The entry below describes one T cell receptor beta chain. These data belong to a study of blood T cell repertoires in COVID-19. Study background: PBMCs, B-cell-depleted T cells, or T cells provided the cDNA or gDNA that made up the material.

Followed longitudinally, the Seattle patients had been enrolled during active infection. The V gene lost 0 bases and the J gene lost 8 bases, with 10 bases spanning the gap. Germline CDR1 reads MNHEY; CDR2 reads SMNVEV (reference sequence). The length of the CDR3 is 14 residues. TCRdb's table, derived via immunoSEQ multiplex PCR, lists solely in-frame clones and lacks some. This sample has 200,000 to 300,000 clones, with around 88% found just once. The sequenced sample was peripheral blood. This TCR came from a woman aged 25-40 years with COVID-19, enrolled during active disease. This chain connects TRBV27 to TRBJ2-2; the D is unclear. CDR3 sequence: CASSLSLEAGELFF. CDR3 bases: TGTGCCAGCAGTTTATCCCTCGAAGCTGGGGAGCTGTTTTTT.